This T cell receptor beta chain was obtained from a study of blood T cell repertoires in COVID-19. Study-wide background: Acute and convalescent COVID-19 specimens originated in the United States, Italy and Spain. From T cells, B-cell-depleted T cells, or PBMCs came the material, which was cDNA or gDNA.

Generated by immunoSEQ multiplex PCR, the TCRdb table keeps only in-frame clones and is missing some. The table lists approximately 250,000 clones, roughly 88% of them singletons, with around 3% in the top ten. Cohorts were based on clinical histories the participants reported. This TCR was recovered from a woman in her thirties or forties who had been exposed to COVID-19. The sample taken for sequencing was PBMCs or T cells enriched from blood (not recorded which).

CDR3 DNA: TGTGCCAGCAGCGCCCGGGACAGCATAAATTCACCCCTCCACTTT. Its protein is CASSARDSINSPLHF. The V and J genes are TRBV7-2 and TRBJ1-6, with 7 bases identical to TRBD1. Germline CDR1 reads SGHTA; CDR2 reads FQGNSA. V lost 5 bases to trimming and J lost 7 bases; unmatched junction nucleotides: 8. The CDR3 sequence is 15 residues long.